These 2 T cell receptor beta chains originate from one sample sequenced in a study of T cells in Graves' hyperthyroidism and ophthalmopathy. It was RNA transcripts that yielded the amplified TCR beta CDR3 regions. HTBI primers drove first-round RT-PCR of the TCR CDR3. A single record per CDR3 protein comes from TCRdb applying MiXCR to the multiplex PCR reads. Of hundreds of thousands of distinct CDR3 sequences in the sample, approximately 15% were seen once. The source material was blood. All receptors derive from a man between 18 and 35 years old with Graves' ophthalmopathy.

This clonotype turned up a few times. The CDR3 DNA sequence: TGTGCCAGCAGCGATCCCCGGGGGGGTAAAGATACGCAGTATTTT. Amino acids: CASSDPRGGKDTQYF. The chain uses TRBV7-6 and TRBJ2-3, with 8 bases aligning to TRBD2. The CDR3 loop spans 15 amino acids. CDR1 is SGHVS, CDR2 FNYEAQ, per germline. The junction had 9 bases not matched to a gene; V was cut back by 5 bases and J by 5 bases.

Many counts were recorded for this clonotype. The rearrangement uses TRBV9 and TRBJ1-2, with D hard to call. CDR1 is SGDLS and CDR2 is YYNGEE in the germline V gene. The CDR3 has 15 residues. Trimming cost V 1 base and J 0 bases, with 10 bases left between them. CDR3 nucleotide sequence: TGTGCCAGCAGCGTACTTCCTCTAGCTAACTATGGCTACACCTTC. It translates to CASSVLPLANYGYTF.